The subject of this entry is one TCR beta chain. Cohort 3 donors were reported recovered after two negative PCRs, clearance, or symptom resolution. Per the original methods: Amplification of reference gene primers was used by the study to estimate nucleated cell counts. Measured with immunoSEQ multiplex PCR; TCRdb has only the in-frame clones, and not every one. That table furnishes V, J and clone size, whereas the DNA furnished D and trimming. This table has around 160,000 clones, about 84% appearing once. This specimen belongs to a study of blood T cell repertoires in COVID-19. As for the study in general: T cells, B-cell-depleted T cells, or PBMCs provided the cDNA or gDNA that served as material.

With V trimmed by 2 bases and J by 1 base, 7 bases remained unmatched. CDR1 is PRHDT and CDR2 is FYEKMQ in the germline V gene (reference sequence). This CDR3 has 17 residues. The chain links TRBV13 to TRBJ2-2, with 7 bases matching TRBD2. The receptor was derived from a man aged 40-55 years who had recovered from COVID-19. Sequencing was done on a sample of PBMCs or T cells enriched from blood (not recorded which). The CDR3 loop reads CASSLLSGERNTGELFF. CDR3 bases: TGTGCCAGCAGCTTATTGAGCGGGGAAAGGAACACCGGGGAGCTGTTTTTT.